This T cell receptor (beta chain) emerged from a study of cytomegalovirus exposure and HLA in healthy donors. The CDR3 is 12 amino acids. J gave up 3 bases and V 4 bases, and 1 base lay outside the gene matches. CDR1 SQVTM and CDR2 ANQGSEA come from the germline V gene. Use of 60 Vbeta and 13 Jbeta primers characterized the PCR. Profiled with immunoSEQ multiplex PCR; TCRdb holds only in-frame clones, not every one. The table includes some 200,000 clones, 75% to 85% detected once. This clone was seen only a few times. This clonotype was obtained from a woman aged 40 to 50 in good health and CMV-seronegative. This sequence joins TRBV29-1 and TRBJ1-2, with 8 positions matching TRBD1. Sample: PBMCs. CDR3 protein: CSVVGQDYGYTF. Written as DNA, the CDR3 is TGCAGCGTTGTGGGACAGGACTATGGCTACACCTTC. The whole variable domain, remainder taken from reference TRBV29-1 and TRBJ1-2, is SAVISQKPSRDICQRGTSLTIQCQVDSQVTMMFWYRQQPGQSLTLIATANQGSEATYESGFVIDKFPISRPNLTFSTLTVSNMSPEDSSIYLCSVVGQDYGYTFGSGTRLTVV.